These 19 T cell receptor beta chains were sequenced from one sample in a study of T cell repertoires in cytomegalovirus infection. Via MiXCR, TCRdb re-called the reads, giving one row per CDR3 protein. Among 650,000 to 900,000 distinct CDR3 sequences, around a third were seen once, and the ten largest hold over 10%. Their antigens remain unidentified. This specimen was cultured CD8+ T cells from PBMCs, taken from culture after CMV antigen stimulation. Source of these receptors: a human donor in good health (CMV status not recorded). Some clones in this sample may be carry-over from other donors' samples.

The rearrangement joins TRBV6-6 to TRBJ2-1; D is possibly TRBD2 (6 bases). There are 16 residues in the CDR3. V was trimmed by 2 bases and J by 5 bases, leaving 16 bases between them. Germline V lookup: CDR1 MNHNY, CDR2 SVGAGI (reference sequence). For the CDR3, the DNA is TGTGCCAGCAGTTACACCCGGGACTCCCCCCACAATGAGCAGTTCTTC. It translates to CASSYTRDSPHNEQFF.

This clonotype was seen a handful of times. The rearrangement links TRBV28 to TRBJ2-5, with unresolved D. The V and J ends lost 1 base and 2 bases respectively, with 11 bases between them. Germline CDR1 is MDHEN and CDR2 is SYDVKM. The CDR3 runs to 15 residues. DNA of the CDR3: TGTGCCAGCAGTTTATTGGTTTCCAGACAAGAGACCCAGTACTTC. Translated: CASSLLVSRQETQYF.

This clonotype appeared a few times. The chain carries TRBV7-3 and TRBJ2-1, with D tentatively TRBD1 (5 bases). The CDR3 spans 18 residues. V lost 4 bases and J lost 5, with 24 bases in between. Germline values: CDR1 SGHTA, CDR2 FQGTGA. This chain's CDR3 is CASSYGPRATAQDNEQFF. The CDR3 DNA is TGTGCCAGCAGCTACGGTCCCAGGGCGACAGCCCAAGACAATGAGCAGTTCTTC.

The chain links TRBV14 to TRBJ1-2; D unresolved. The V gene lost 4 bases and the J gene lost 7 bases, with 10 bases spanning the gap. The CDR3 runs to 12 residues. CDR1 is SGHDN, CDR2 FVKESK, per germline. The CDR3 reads CASSRTSAGYTF. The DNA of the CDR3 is TGTGCCAGCAGCCGGACGAGCGCTGGCTACACCTTC.

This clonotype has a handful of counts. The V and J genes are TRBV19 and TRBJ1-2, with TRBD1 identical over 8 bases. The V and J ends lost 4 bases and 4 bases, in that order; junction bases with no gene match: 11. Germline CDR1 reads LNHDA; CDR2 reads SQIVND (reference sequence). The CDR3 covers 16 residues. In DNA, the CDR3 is TGTGCCAGTAGTACCCCCCGACAGGGGATACCCTATGGCTACACCTTC. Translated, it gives CASSTPRQGIPYGYTF. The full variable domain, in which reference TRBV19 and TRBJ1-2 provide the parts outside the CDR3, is DGGITQSPKYLFRKEGQNVTLSCEQNLNHDAMYWYRQDPGQGLRLIYYSQIVNDFQKGDIAEGYSVSREKKESFPLTVTSAQKNPTAFYLCASSTPRQGIPYGYTFGSGTRLTVV.

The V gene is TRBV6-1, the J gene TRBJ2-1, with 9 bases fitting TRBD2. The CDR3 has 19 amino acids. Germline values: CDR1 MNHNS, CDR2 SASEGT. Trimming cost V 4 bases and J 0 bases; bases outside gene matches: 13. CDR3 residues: CASSAWGSGGPFSYNEQFF. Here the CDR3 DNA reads TGTGCCAGCAGTGCCTGGGGGAGCGGGGGGCCTTTCTCCTACAATGAGCAGTTCTTC.

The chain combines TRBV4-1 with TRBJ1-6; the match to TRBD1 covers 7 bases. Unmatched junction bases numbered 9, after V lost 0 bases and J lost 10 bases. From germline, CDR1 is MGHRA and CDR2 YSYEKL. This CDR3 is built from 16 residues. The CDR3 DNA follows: TGCGCCAGCAGCCAAGAAGAAAAACAGGGGTCATCACCCCTCCACTTT. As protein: CASSQEEKQGSSPLHF.

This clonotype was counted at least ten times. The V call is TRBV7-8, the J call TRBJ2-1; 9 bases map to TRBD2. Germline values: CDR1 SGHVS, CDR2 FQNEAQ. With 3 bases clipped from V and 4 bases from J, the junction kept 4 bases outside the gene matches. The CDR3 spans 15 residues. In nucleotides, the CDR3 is TGTGCCAGCAGCTTCTCCAGCGGGGGGTACAATGAGCAGTTCTTC. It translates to CASSFSSGGYNEQFF. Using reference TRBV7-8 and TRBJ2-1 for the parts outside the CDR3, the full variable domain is GAGVSQSPRYKVAKRGQDVALRCDPISGHVSLFWYQQALGQGPEFLTYFQNEAQLDKSGLPSDRFFAERPEGSVSTLKIQRTQQEDSAVYLCASSFSSGGYNEQFFGPGTRLTVL.

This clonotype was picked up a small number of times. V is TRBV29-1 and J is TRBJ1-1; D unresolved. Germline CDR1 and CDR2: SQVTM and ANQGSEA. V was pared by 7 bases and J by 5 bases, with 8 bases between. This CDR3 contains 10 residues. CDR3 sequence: CSGEETEAFF. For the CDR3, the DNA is TGCAGCGGTGAGGAGACTGAAGCTTTCTTT.

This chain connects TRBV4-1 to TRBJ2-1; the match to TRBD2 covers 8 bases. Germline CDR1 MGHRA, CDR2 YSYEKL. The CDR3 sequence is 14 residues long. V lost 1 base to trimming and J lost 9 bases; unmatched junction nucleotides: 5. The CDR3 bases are TGCGCCAGCAGCCAAGCGATAGCGGGGCTTGAGCAGTTCTTC. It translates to CASSQAIAGLEQFF.

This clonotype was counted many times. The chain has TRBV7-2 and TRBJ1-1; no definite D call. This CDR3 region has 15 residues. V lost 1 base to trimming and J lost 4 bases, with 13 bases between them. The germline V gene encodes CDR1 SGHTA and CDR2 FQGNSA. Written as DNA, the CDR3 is TGTGCCAGCAGCTTAGTGGTCGGGGTGGGCACTGAAGCTTTCTTT. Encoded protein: CASSLVVGVGTEAFF.

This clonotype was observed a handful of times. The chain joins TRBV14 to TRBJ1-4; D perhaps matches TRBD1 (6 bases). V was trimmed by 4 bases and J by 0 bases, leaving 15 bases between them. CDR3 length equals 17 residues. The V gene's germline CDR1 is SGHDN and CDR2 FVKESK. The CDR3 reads CASSPRQVPTTNEKLFF. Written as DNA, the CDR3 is TGTGCCAGCAGCCCCCGACAGGTCCCGACAACTAATGAAAAACTGTTTTTT.

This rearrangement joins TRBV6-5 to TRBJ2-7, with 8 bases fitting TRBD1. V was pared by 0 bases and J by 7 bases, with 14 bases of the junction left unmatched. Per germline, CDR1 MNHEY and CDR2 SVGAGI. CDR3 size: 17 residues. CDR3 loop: CASSYSGAGGIFWEQYF. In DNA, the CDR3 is TGTGCCAGCAGTTACTCGGGGGCAGGGGGCATTTTCTGGGAGCAGTACTTC.

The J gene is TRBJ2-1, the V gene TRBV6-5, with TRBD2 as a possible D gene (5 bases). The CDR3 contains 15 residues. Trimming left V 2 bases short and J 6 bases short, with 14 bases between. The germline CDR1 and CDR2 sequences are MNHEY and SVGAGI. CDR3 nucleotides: TGTGCCAGCAGTTACCGGACTCGGGGATTCAATGAGCAGTTCTTC. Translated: CASSYRTRGFNEQFF.

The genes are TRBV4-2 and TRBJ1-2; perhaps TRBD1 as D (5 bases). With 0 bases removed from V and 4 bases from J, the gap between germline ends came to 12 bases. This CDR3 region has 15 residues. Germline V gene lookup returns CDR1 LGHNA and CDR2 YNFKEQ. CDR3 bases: TGTGCCAGCAGCCAAGATGAGGGACGGATCTATGGCTACACCTTC. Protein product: CASSQDEGRIYGYTF.

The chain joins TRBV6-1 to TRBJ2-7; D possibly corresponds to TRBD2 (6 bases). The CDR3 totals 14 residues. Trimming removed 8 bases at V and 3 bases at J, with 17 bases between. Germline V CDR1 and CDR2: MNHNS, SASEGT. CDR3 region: CASLPVEGGYEQYF. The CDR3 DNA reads TGTGCCAGCCTCCCTGTGGAGGGAGGCTACGAGCAGTACTTC.

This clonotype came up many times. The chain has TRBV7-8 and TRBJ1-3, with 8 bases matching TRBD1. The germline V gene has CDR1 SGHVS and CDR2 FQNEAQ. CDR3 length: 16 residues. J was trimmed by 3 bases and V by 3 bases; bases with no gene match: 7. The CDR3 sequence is CASSFPDRDNGNTIYF. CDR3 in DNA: TGTGCCAGCAGCTTCCCGGACAGGGACAATGGAAACACCATATATTTT.

The CDR3 sequence: CASSQDHSGGARAGELFF. In nucleotides, the CDR3 is TGCGCCAGCAGCCAAGATCATAGCGGGGGGGCCCGGGCCGGGGAGCTGTTTTTT. The chain recombines TRBV4-1 with TRBJ2-2; TRBD2 aligns across 11 bases. V lost 0 bases and J lost 6; bases outside the gene matches: 9. The CDR3 consists of 18 residues. Germline assignment: CDR1 MGHRA and CDR2 YSYEKL.

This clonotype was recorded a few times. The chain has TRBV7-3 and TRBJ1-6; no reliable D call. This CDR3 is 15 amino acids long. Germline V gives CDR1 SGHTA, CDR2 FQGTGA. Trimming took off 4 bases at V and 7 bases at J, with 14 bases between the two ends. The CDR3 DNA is TGTGCCAGCAGCTGGGAAGACTCGAGGAATTCACCCCTCCACTTT. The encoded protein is CASSWEDSRNSPLHF.